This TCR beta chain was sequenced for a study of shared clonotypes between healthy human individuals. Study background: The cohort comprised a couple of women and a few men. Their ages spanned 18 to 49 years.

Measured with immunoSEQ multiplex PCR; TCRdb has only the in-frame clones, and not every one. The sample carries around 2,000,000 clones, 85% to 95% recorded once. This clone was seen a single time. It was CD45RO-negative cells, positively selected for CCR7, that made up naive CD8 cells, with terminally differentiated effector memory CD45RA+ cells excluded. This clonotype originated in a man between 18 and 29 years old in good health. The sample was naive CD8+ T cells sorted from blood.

Written as DNA, the CDR3 is TGCGCCAGCAGCCAAGGACTAGCGGGAGCTACAGATACGCAGTATTTT. Translation: CASSQGLAGATDTQYF. The V call is TRBV4-3, the J call TRBJ2-3; 12 bases map to TRBD2. From germline, CDR1 is LGHNA and CDR2 YSLEER. The V segment lost 1 base and the J segment 3 bases; nucleotides outside the gene matches: 2. The CDR3 extends over 16 amino acids.